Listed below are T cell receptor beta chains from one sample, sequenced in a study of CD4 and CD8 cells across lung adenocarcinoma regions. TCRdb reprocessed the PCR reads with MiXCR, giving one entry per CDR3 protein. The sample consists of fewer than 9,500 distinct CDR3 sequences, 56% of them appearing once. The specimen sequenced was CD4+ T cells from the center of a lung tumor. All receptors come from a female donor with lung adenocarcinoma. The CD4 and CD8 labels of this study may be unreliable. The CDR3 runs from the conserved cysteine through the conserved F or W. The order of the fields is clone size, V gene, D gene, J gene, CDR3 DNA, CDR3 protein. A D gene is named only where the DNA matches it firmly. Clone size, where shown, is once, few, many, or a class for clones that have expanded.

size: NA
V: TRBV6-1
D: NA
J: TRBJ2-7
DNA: TGTGCCAGCCTCAGGACGGGAACGTGGTACGAGCAGTACTTC
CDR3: CASLRTGTWYEQYF

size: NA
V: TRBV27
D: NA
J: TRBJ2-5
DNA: TGTGCCACCGGCCACGTGGGCCGGGACCAAGAGACCCAGTACTTC
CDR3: CATGHVGRDQETQYF

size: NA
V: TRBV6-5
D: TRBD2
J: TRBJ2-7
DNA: TGTGCCAGCAGTTTTGGGGGTCCAGCGGGAGGCGAGCAGTACTTC
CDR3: CASSFGGPAGGEQYF

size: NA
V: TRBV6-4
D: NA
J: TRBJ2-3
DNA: TGTGCCACCGGCCGCGCGGGGAGCAGCACAGATACCCAGTATTTT
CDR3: CATGRAGSSTDTQYF

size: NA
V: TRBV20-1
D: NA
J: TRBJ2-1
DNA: TGCAGTGCTAGAGATCGAACGGGATGGTGGGAGAATGAGCAGTTCTTC
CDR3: CSARDRTGWWENEQFF

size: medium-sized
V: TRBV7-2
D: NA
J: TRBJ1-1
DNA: TGTGCCAGCAGCCTTTTTGAGAACACTGAAGCTTTCTTT
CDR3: CASSLFENTEAFF

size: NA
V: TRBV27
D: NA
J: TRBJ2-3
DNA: TGTGCCAGCAGTTTAAAGGCTATGGGAAGCAAAAATACGCAGTACTTT
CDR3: CASSLKAMGSKNTQYF

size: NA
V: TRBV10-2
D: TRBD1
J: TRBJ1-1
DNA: TGCGCCAGCAACACAGGGGTCCCTAAGATTACTGAAGCTTTCTTT
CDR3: CASNTGVPKITEAFF

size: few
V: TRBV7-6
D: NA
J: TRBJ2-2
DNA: TGTGCCAGCAGCTTAGCGCGGACGGGAACCGGGGAGCTGTTTTTT
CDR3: CASSLARTGTGELFF

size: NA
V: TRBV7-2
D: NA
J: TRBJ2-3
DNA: TGTGCCAGCAGCTTAGGGGCGGGACCAGATACGCAGTATTTT
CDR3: CASSLGAGPDTQYF

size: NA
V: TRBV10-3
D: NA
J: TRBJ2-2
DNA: TGTGCCATCAGTGAGTCCCGGGCTGGTCGCACCGGGGAGCTGTTTTTT
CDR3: CAISESRAGRTGELFF

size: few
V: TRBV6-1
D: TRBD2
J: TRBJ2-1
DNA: TGTGCCAGCAGCCACCCTGGGACTAGCGGGACCTCCTACAATGAGCAGTTCTTC
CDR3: CASSHPGTSGTSYNEQFF

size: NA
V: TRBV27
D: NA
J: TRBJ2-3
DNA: TGTGCCAGCAGCAGAAGGTTTGAAAATACGCAGTACTTT
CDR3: CASSRRFENTQYF

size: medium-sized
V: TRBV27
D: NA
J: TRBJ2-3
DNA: TGTGCCAGCAGTCCCGGGGCGGGATGGGGCACAGATACGCAGTATTTT
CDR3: CASSPGAGWGTDTQYF

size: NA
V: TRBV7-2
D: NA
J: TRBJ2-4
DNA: TGTGGGGGCAGCTTCCAAACGTCTCAGTACTTC
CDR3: CGGSFQTSQYF

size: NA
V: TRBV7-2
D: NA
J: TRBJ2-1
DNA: TGTGCCAGCAGCTTTTGGGGAGACGAGCAGTTCTTC
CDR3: CASSFWGDEQFF

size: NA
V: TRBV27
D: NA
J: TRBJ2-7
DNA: TGTGCCAGCAGCCGGGCCCGGGGGATGAGCGCCTACAATGTGCAGTACTTC
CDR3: CASSRARGMSAYNVQYF

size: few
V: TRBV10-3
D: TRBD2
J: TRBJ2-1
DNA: TGTGCCATCAGAACTAGCGGGAGAGGCCACAATGAGCAGTTCTTC
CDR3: CAIRTSGRGHNEQFF

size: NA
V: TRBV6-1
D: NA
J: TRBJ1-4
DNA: TGTGCCAGCAGTCGATCTGGGGCGGACCTTGCTCCTAATGAAAAACTGTTTTTT
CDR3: CASSRSGADLAPNEKLFF

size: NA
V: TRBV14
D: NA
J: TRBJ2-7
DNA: TGTGCCAGCAGCCAAGTCGCGACTCTTTACGAGCAGTACTTC
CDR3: CASSQVATLYEQYF

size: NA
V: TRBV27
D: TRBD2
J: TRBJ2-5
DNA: TGTGCCAGCAGTTTGAATGGGCTAGCGGGGGAGACCCAGTACTTC
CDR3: CASSLNGLAGETQYF

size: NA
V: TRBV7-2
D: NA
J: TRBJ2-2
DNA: TGTGCCAGCAGCTACGGGACTGGGACCGGGGAGCTGTTTTTT
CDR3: CASSYGTGTGELFF

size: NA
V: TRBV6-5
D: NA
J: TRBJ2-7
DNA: TGTGCCAGCAGTTACTCGACTGGCGAGCAGTACTTC
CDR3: CASSYSTGEQYF

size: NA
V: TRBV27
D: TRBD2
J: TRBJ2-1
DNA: TGTGCCAGCAGTTTAAGGTCCTCTGGGGTTGTGGGGCTAGCGGGAGGAGATGAGCAGTTCTTC
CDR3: CASSLRSSGVVGLAGGDEQFF

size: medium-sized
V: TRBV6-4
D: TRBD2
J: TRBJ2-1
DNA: TGTGCCAGCAGTGACTCGTTAGCGGGAGAAGTAAATGAGCAGTTCTTC
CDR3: CASSDSLAGEVNEQFF

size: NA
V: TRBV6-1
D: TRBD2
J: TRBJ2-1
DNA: TGTGCCAGCAGTCGTAGCGGGAGGGCCAGGGAGCAGTTCTTC
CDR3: CASSRSGRAREQFF